A single sample gave rise to the 8 T cell receptor beta chains below, sequenced in a study of cytomegalovirus exposure and HLA in healthy donors (dated by TCRdb to between 2016 and 2019). Libraries were prepared through the immunoSEQ multiplex PCR assay. For the multiplex PCR, a mixture combining 60 forward primers for TCR Vbeta segments and 13 reverse primers for TCR Jbeta segments was used. TCRdb stores this immuneACCESS table with in-frame sequences only. Part of the clones is absent; in the studies checked, under half of the shortfall reflects unresolved V genes, and no reason is known for the rest. Here the sample has over 55,000 clones; approximately 80% occur a single time. Around 1.7% of the sample lies in the top ten. The sample comprised PBMCs. The receptor source for this set is a man in his forties or fifties in good health and CMV-seronegative.

CDR3 coding DNA: TGTGCCAGCCGAGTTGGGGGACAGGACACCGAGCAGTTCTTC. This translates into CASRVGGQDTEQFF. The V call is TRBV28, the J call TRBJ2-1; 8 bases match TRBD1. Germline CDR1 reads MDHEN; CDR2 reads SYDVKM. There are 14 residues in the CDR3. V dropped 8 bases and J dropped 10; count of bases not matched to a gene: 13.

The rearrangement joins TRBV25-1 to TRBJ2-7, with a weak D call TRBD2 (5 bases). Per the germline V gene, CDR1 is MGHDK and CDR2 is SYGVNS. The CDR3 is made up of 17 amino acids. The V gene lost 4 bases and the J gene lost 2 bases, with 21 bases spanning the gap. In DNA form, the CDR3 reads TGTGCCAGCAGTGGGAGGAATAGGATCGACGGCACCTACGAGCAGTACTTC. Protein: CASSGRNRIDGTYEQYF.

The rearrangement links TRBV19 to TRBJ1-1, with TRBD1 matching over 8 bases. This CDR3 contains 15 residues. Looked up from germline, CDR1 is LNHDA and CDR2 is SQIVND (reference sequence). V dropped 6 bases and J dropped 4; count of bases not matched to a gene: 10. CDR3 DNA sequence: TGTGCCAGTAGGAAAGGACAGGGCCTGGGCACTGAAGCTTTCTTT. Protein product: CASRKGQGLGTEAFF. Based on the CDR3 plus reference TRBV19 and TRBJ1-1, the full variable domain is DGGITQSPKYLFRKEGQNVTLSCEQNLNHDAMYWYRQDPGQGLRLIYYSQIVNDFQKGDIAEGYSVSREKKESFPLTVTSAQKNPTAFYLCASRKGQGLGTEAFFGQGTRLTVV.

The rearrangement joins TRBV4-3 to TRBJ1-2; maybe TRBD1 (5 bases). The CDR3 spans 14 residues. CDR1 and CDR2 (germline): LGHNA, YSLEER. V gave up 4 bases and J gave up 8 bases, with 17 bases separating them. The chain's CDR3 is CASSPNAEGRGYTF. The CDR3 DNA follows: TGCGCCAGCAGCCCGAACGCGGAGGGGCGCGGCTACACCTTC.

The chain recombines TRBV7-6 with TRBJ1-1; tentatively, D is TRBD1 (5 bases). The CDR3 contains 14 residues. The germline gives CDR1 SGHVS, CDR2 FNYEAQ. V was cut by 3 bases and J by 4 bases, with 12 bases left in between. The CDR3, as DNA: TGTGCCAGCAGCTTGCGAGTAGGGGTCACTGAAGCTTTCTTT. Protein product: CASSLRVGVTEAFF.

This chain joins TRBV5-1 and TRBJ1-5; 7 bases map to TRBD1. CDR1 is SGHRS, CDR2 YFSETQ, per germline. V shed 5 bases and J 0 bases; nucleotides not matched to a gene: 11. CDR3 length: 17 amino acids. CDR3 protein: CASSPPGTDNSNQPQHF. The CDR3 DNA reads as TGCGCCAGCAGTCCCCCCGGGACAGATAATAGCAATCAGCCCCAGCATTTT. The whole variable domain, filled in from reference TRBV5-1 and TRBJ1-5, reads KAGVTQTPRYLIKTRGQQVTLSCSPISGHRSVSWYQQTPGQGLQFLFEYFSETQRNKGNFPGRFSGRQFSNSRSEMNVSTLELGDSALYLCASSPPGTDNSNQPQHFGDGTRLSIL.

CDR3 DNA: TGTGCCAGCAGCTTGACTAGCGCCGGGGAGCTGTTTTTT. It yields the protein CASSLTSAGELFF. The V and J genes are TRBV5-4 and TRBJ2-2; 7 bases match TRBD2. V lost 1 base to trimming and J lost 6 bases; unmatched junction nucleotides: 0. The CDR3 spans 13 residues. Germline V lookup: CDR1 SGHNT, CDR2 YYREEE (reference sequence).

The chain is built from TRBV9 and TRBJ2-2; the D gene is possibly TRBD1 (6 bases). The CDR3 loop spans 14 amino acids. Germline CDR1 and CDR2: SGDLS and YYNGEE. V shed 4 bases and J shed 7 bases, with 14 bases lying between them. This CDR3 is CASSPRQVIGELFF. For the CDR3, the DNA is TGTGCCAGCAGCCCAAGACAGGTTATCGGGGAGCTGTTTTTT.